This T cell receptor (beta chain) was observed in a study of blood T cell repertoires in COVID-19. As for the study in general: PBMCs, B-cell-depleted T cells, or T cells provided the cDNA or gDNA that made up the material.

Assay used: immunoSEQ multiplex PCR; TCRdb lists only in-frame clones, some missing. The table has some 240,000 clones, around four fifths seen once. Residents of under 25 US areas, aged about 18 to 95 years, made up the participants. Assignments of participants to cohorts depended upon their own reported clinical history. This clone was seen a single time. The germline gives CDR1 MRHNA, CDR2 SNTAGT. This CDR3 is 16 amino acids long. V was pared by 6 bases and J by 6 bases, with 10 bases of the junction left unmatched. The TCR sequence derives from a man aged 30 to 39 with acute COVID-19. The sequenced sample was PBMCs or T cells enriched from blood (not recorded which). The chain joins TRBV6-4 to TRBJ2-2; 10 nucleotides agree with TRBD2. The CDR3 region is CASSITSGESSGELFF. The DNA for the CDR3 is TGTGCCAGCAGCATCACTAGCGGGGAATCCTCCGGGGAGCTGTTTTTT.